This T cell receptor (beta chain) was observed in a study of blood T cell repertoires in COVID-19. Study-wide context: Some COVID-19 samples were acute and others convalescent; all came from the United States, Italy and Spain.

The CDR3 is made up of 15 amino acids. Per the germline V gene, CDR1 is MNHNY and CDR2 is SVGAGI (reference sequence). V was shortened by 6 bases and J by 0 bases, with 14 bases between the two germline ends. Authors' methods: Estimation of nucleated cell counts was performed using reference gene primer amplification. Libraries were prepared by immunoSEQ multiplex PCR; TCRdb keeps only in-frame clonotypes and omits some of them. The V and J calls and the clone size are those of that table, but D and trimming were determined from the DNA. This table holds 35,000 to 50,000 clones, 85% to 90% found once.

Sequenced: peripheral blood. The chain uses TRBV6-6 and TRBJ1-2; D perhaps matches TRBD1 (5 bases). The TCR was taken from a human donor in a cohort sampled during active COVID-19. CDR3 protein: CASRPDSNSNYGYTF. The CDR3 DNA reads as TGTGCCAGCAGGCCAGACAGCAACTCTAACTATGGCTACACCTTC.